This T cell receptor beta chain was profiled in a study of CD8 T cells in Susac syndrome. The RNA input was about 0.5 to 1 ug, and it was reverse transcribed with random hexamers. Using its own MiXCR run on the immunoSEQ multiplex PCR reads, TCRdb lists one record per CDR3 protein. This sample yields roughly 100,000 distinct CDR3 sequences, of which around 94% are seen a single time; roughly 0.43% belongs to the top ten. Germline V gene sequence: CDR1 LGHNA, CDR2 YSLEER. V was pared by 0 bases and J by 5 bases, with 7 bases between. This CDR3 has 14 amino acids. The sequenced material came from CD8+ T cells from PBMCs. The chain recombines TRBV4-3 with TRBJ1-4; unclear D gene. The receptor's source is a human donor with Susac syndrome. The DNA for the CDR3 is TGCGCCAGCAGCCAAGACAGCGTCAATGAAAAACTGTTTTTT. Protein: CASSQDSVNEKLFF.